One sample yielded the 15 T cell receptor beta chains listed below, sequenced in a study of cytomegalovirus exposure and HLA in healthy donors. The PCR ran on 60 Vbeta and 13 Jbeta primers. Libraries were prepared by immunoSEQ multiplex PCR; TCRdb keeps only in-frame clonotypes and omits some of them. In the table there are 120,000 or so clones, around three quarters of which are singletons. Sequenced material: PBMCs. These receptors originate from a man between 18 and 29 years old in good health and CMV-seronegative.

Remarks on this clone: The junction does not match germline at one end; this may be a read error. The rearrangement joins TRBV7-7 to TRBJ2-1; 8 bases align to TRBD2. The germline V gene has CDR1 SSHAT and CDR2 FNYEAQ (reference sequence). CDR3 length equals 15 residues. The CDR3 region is CASSLVTSGYNEQFF. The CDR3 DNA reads TGTGCTAGCAGCTTAGTCACTAGCGGTTACAATGAGCAGTTCTTC. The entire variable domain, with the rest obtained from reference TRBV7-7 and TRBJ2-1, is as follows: GAGVSQSPRYKVTKRGQDVTLRCDPISSHATLYWYQQALGQGPEFLTYFNYEAQPDKSGLPSDRFSAERPEGSISTLTIQRTEQRDSAMYRCASSLVTSGYNEQFFGPGTRLTVL.

This CDR3 is CASRSGTGVCGYTF. CDR3 sequence (DNA): TGTGCCAGCAGGTCCGGGACAGGAGTCTGTGGCTACACCTTC. The chain recombines TRBV6-6 with TRBJ1-2; TRBD1 matches at 8 bases. Germline CDR1 MNHNY, CDR2 SVGAGI (reference sequence). This CDR3 contains 14 residues. The V gene end was trimmed by 6 bases and the J gene end by 7 bases; junction bases not matched to a gene: 10.

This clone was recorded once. In DNA form, the CDR3 reads TGTGCCAGCAGCTTAGAAGGTAGCCAGCCCCAGCATTTT. This encodes CASSLEGSQPQHF. The V and J genes are TRBV7-9 and TRBJ1-5; unclear D gene. CDR1 and CDR2 (germline): SEHNR, FQNEAQ (reference sequence). V lost 1 base, J lost 7 bases, and 8 bases lay in between. The CDR3 length is 13 residues.

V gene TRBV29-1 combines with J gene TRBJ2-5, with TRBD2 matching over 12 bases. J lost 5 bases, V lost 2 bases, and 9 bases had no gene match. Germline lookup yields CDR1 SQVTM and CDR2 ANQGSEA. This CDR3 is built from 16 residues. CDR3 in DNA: TGCAGCGTTGAACGACTAGCGGGAGTATTCGGGGAGACCCAGTACTTC. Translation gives CSVERLAGVFGETQYF.

The CDR3 DNA reads TGTGCCTCAGCTACACAGGGGATTAACAATGAGCAGTTCTTC. This sequence encodes CASATQGINNEQFF. This rearrangement joins TRBV28 to TRBJ2-1; 7 bases fit TRBD1. Germline V lookup: CDR1 MDHEN, CDR2 SYDVKM. The V segment lost 11 bases and the J segment 5 bases; nucleotides outside the gene matches: 12. The CDR3 has 14 residues.

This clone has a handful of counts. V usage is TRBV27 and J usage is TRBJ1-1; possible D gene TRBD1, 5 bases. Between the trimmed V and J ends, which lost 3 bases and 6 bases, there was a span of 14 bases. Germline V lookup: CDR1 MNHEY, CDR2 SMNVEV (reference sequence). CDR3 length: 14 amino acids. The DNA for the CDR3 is TGTGCCAGCAGTTTCCTCGGACAATTCCCTGAAGCTTTCTTT. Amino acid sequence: CASSFLGQFPEAFF.

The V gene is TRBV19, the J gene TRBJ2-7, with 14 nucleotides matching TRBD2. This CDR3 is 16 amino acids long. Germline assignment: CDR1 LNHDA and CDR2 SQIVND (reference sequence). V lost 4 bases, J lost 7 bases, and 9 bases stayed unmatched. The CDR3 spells CASSTTSGRASREQYF. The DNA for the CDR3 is TGTGCCAGTAGTACGACTAGCGGGAGGGCCTCCAGGGAGCAGTACTTC.

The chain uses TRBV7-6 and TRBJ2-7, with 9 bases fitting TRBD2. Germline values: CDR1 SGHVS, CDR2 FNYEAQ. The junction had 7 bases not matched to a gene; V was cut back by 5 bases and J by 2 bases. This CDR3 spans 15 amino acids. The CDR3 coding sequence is TGTGCCAGCAGCCAGTGGACTAGCGCTGCCTACGAGCAGTACTTC. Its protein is CASSQWTSAAYEQYF.

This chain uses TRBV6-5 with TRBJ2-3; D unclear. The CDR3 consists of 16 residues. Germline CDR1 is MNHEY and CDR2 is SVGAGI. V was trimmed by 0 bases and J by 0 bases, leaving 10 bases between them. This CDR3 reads CASSYSLETSTDTQYF. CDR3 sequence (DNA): TGTGCCAGCAGTTACTCTCTTGAAACTAGCACAGATACGCAGTATTTT.

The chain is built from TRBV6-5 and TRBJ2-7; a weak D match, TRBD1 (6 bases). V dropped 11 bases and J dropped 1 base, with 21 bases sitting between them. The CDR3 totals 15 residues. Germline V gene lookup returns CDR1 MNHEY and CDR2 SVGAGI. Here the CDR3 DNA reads TGTGCCGCCCGGGTCCAACAGGGCGTATCCTACGAGCAGTACTTC. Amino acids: CAARVQQGVSYEQYF.

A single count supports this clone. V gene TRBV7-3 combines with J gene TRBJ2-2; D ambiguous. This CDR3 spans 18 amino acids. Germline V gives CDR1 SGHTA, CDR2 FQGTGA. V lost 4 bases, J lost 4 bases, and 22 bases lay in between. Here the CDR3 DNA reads TGTGCCAGCAGCTCAACCCGGGTCGGCCCTTTGGGCACCGGGGAGCTGTTTTTT. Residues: CASSSTRVGPLGTGELFF.

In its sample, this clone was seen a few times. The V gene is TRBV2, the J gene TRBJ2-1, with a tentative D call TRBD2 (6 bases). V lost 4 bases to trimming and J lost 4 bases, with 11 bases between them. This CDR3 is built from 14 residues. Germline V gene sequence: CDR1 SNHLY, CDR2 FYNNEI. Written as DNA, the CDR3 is TGTGCCAGCAGTGCGGAGGGAAGTTACAATGAGCAGTTCTTC. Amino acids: CASSAEGSYNEQFF.

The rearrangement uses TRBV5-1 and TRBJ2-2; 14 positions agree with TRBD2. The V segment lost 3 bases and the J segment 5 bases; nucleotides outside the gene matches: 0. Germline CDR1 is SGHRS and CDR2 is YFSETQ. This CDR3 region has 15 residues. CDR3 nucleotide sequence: TGCGCCAGCAGCTGGACTAGCGGGAGGACCGGGGAGCTGTTTTTT. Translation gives CASSWTSGRTGELFF.

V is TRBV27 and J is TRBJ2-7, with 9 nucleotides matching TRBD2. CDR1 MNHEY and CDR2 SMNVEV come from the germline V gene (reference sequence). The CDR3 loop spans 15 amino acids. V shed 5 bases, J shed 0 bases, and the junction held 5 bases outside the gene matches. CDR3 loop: CASSAGGPPSYEQYV. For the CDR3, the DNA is TGTGCCAGCAGTGCGGGAGGGCCGCCCTCCTACGAGCAGTACGTC.

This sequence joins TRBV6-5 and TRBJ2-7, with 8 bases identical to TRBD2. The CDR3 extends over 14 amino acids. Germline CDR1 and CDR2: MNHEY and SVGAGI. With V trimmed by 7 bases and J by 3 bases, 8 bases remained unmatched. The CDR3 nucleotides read TGTGCCAGCACCAATCGGGGGGGGGACTACGAGCAGTACTTC. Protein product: CASTNRGGDYEQYF.